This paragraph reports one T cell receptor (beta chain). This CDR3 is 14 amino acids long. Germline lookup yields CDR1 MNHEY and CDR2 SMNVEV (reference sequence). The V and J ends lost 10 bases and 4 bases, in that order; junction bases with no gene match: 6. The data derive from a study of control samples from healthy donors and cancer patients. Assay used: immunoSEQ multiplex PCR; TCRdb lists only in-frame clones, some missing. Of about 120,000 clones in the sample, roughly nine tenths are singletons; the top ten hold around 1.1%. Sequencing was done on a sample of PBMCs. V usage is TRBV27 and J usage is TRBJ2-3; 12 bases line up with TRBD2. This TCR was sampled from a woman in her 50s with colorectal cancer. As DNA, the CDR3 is TGTGCCATCGGACTAGCGGGAAGGGCAGATACGCAGTATTTT. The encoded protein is CAIGLAGRADTQYF.